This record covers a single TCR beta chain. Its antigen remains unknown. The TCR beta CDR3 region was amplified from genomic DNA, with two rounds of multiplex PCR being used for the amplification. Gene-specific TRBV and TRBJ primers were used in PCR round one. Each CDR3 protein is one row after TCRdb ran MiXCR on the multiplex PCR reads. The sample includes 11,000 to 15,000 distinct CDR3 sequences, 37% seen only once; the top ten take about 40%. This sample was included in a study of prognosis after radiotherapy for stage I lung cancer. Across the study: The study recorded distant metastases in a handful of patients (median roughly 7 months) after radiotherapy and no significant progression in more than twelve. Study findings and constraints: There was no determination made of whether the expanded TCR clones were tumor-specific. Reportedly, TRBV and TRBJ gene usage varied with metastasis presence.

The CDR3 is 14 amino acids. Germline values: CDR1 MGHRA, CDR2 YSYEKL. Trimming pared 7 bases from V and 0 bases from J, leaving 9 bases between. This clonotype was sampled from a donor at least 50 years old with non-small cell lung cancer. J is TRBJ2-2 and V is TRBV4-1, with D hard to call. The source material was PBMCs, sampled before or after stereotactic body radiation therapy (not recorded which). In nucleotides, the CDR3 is TGCGCCAGCAATAGCCAGACGAACACCGGGGAGCTGTTTTTT. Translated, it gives CASNSQTNTGELFF.